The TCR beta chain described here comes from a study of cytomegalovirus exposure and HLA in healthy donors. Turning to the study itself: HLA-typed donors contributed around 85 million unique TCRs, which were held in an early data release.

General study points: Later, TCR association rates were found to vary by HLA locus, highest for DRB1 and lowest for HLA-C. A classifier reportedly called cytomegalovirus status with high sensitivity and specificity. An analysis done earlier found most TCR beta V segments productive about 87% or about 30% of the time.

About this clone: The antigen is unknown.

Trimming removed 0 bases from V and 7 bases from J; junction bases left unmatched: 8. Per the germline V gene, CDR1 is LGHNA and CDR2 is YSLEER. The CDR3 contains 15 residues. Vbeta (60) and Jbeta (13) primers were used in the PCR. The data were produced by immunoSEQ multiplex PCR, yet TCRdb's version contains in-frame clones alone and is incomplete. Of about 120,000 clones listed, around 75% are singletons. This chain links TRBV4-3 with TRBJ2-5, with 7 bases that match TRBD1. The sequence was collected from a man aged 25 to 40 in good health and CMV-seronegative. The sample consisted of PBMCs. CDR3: CASSQEVSQGRTQYF. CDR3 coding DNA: TGCGCCAGCAGCCAAGAAGTCTCACAGGGGAGGACCCAGTACTTC.